This entry is about one T cell receptor (beta chain). The antigen is undetermined. Since a much larger clone is just one base distant, this may be a read error. The sequenced patients had an expansion of CD8+CD57+ cells seen by flow cytometry. Germline loops: CDR1 SGHNT, CDR2 YYREEE (reference sequence). This CDR3 has 13 amino acids. Profiles of TCR beta VDJ and CDR3 were generated from a genomic DNA template. TCRdb reanalysed the reads using MiXCR and keeps one entry per CDR3 protein. The top ten hold 2.5% to 4% of the sample, which has under 200,000 distinct CDR3 sequences, about half seen once. The data were taken from a study of CD8+CD57+ T cells in acquired aplastic anemia. For the study at large: Mean DNA quantity obtained from sorted CD4+ and CD8+ cells was 2.5 to 4 ug. Study-wide results and limits: Found in both controls and patients were twenty-nine CD8+ CDR3 sequences.

This rearrangement joins TRBV5-4 to TRBJ1-2; tentative D call: TRBD1 (5 bases). The sequencing input was sorted CD4+, CD8+, or CD8+CD57+ T cells (not recorded which) from PBMCs. The source of this sequence is a human donor with aplastic anemia. CDR3 DNA: TGTGCCAGCAGCTTGGAGGGGCGAGATGGCCACACCTTC. It specifies CASSLEGRDGHTF.